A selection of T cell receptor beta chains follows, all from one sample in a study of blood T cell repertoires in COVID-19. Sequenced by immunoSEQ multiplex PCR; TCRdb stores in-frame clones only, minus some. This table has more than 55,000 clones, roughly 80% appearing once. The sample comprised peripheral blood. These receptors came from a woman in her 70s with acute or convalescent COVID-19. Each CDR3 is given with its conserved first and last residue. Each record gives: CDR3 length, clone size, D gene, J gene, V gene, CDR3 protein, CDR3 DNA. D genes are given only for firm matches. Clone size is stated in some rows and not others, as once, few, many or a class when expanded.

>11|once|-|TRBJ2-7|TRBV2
CASYSAYEQYF
TGTGCCAGCTATTCGGCCTACGAGCAGTACTTC
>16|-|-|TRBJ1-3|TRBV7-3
CASSLELDRRGNTIYF
TGTGCCAGCAGCTTAGAGCTAGATAGGAGGGGAAACACCATATATTTT
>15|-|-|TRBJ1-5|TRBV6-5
CASRARGGANQPQHF
TGTGCCAGCAGAGCCCGGGGGGGGGCCAATCAGCCCCAGCATTTT
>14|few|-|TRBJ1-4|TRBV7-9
CASSLSVQGEKLFF
TGTGCCAGCAGCTTATCGGTTCAGGGTGAAAAACTGTTTTTT
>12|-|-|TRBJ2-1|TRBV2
CASSQVGDEQFF
TGTGCCAGCAGCCAGGTCGGGGATGAGCAGTTCTTC
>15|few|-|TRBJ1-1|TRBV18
CASSPPDSQETEAFF
TGTGCCAGCTCACCACCTGACAGTCAGGAGACTGAAGCTTTCTTT
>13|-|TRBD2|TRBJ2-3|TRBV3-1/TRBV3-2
CASRRGGTDTQYF
TGTGCCAGCAGGCGGGGGGGCACAGATACGCAGTATTTT
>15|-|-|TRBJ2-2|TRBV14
CASSSTRRGGGELFF
TGTGCCAGCAGTTCGACCCGGAGGGGGGGCGGGGAGCTGTTTTTT
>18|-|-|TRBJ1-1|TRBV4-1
CASSQGLVRQVRVTEAFF
TGCGCCAGCAGCCAAGGTCTCGTGAGACAGGTACGTGTGACTGAAGCTTTCTTT
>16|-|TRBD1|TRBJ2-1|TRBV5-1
CASSSTGTGLPHEQFF
TGCGCCAGCAGCTCGACCGGGACAGGGCTCCCCCATGAGCAGTTCTTC
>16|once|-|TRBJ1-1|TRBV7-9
CASSLTPRGAHTEAFF
TGTGCCAGCAGCCTCACCCCCCGGGGGGCGCACACTGAAGCTTTCTTT
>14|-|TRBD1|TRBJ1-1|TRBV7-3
CASSFNRGQSEAFF
TGTGCCAGCAGCTTTAACAGGGGGCAGTCTGAAGCTTTCTTT
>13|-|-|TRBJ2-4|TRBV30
CACEGWGGDIQYF
TGTGCCTGCGAGGGATGGGGTGGTGACATTCAGTACTTC
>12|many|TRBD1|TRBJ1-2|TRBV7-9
CASSSGQGGYTF
TGTGCCAGCAGCTCGGGACAGGGAGGCTACACCTTC
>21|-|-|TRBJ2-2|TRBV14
CASSQVGRSYTSGRNTGELFF
TGTGCCAGCAGCCAAGTAGGCAGATCTTATACTAGTGGGAGGAACACCGGGGAGCTGTTTTTT
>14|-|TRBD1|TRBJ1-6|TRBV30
CAWSPGQVGSPLHF
TGTGCCTGGAGTCCGGGACAGGTCGGATCACCCCTCCACTTT
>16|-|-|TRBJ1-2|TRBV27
CASRPGGIASFYGYTF
TGTGCCAGCCGCCCGGGAGGCATCGCCTCTTTCTATGGCTACACCTTC
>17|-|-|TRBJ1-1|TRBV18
CASSPPTGKAYGTEAFF
TGTGCCAGCTCACCACCAACAGGGAAGGCGTACGGCACTGAAGCTTTCTTT
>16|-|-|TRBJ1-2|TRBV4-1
CASSHRAHRVEYGYTF
TGCGCCAGCAGCCATAGAGCCCACAGGGTTGAATATGGCTACACCTTC
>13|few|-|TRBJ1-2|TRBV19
CASSRYPGNGYTF
TGTGCCAGTAGTCGCTACCCAGGGAACGGCTACACCTTC
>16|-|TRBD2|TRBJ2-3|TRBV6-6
CASAKGTSGGGDTQYF
TGTGCCAGCGCCAAAGGGACTAGCGGGGGGGGAGATACGCAGTATTTT
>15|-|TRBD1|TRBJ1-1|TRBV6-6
CASLSGGGMKTEAFF
TGTGCCAGCCTTTCAGGGGGCGGAATGAAAACTGAAGCTTTCTTT
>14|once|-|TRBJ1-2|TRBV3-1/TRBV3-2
CASSLGGNIYGYTF
TGTGCCAGCAGCCTAGGGGGTAACATCTATGGCTACACCTTC
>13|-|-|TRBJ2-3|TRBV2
CASGEGNPDTQYF
TGTGCCTCGGGAGAGGGCAACCCAGATACGCAGTATTTT
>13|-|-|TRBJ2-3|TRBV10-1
CASSGGSPNTQYF
TGCGCCAGCAGTGGAGGTAGCCCGAATACGCAGTATTTT